The subject of this entry is one T cell receptor (beta chain). Its antigen is unknown. Sequenced by immunoSEQ multiplex PCR; TCRdb stores in-frame clones only, minus some. The sample contains about 12,000 clones, more than 65% of which appear only once. V shed 3 bases and J shed 5 bases, with 12 bases lying between them. The CDR3 is 14 amino acids. Germline V gene lookup returns CDR1 SGHTA and CDR2 FQGNSA. The data were taken from a study of PD-1 blockade in classical Hodgkin lymphoma. Overall study results and limits: Newly diagnosed patients were reported to start with lower TCR diversity than healthy donors.

No patient escaped relapse after autologous stem cell transplantation, and brentuximab vedotin exposure varied. Isolation of CD4+ T cells from thawed PBMCs was performed by magnetic negative selection. This specimen was CD4+ T cells from blood, taken at baseline. The receptor was isolated from a human donor with classical Hodgkin lymphoma. The chain carries TRBV7-2 and TRBJ2-3, with D perhaps TRBD2 (7 bases). The CDR3 DNA is TGTGCCAGCAGCTTTACGGGGGGCCAAGATACGCAGTATTTT. Translated, it gives CASSFTGGQDTQYF.